The T cell receptor beta chain under discussion was sequenced for a study of T cell responses to AZD1222 COVID-19 vaccine. Regarding the study as a whole: Clonal diversity may have been underestimated in mostly white British donors. Targets within unmutated variant regions were reportedly found for nearly half of spike-specific TCRs.

Data came from immunoSEQ multiplex PCR; TCRdb stores just in-frame clones and leaves some out. The sample contains 77,000 or so clones, about 92% of which appear only once. Comments on this clone: Its specificity is not known.

V gave up 5 bases and J gave up 3 bases, with 17 bases separating them. CDR3 length: 15 residues. Per germline, CDR1 SGHRS and CDR2 YFSETQ. The sequence was obtained from an adult in good health. The rearrangement links TRBV5-1 to TRBJ2-5; D might be TRBD1 (6 bases). The specimen comprised peripheral blood, sampled on day 0 of MenACWY control vaccination. The CDR3, as DNA: TGCGCCAGCAGGTCTATGGGACAACGAAAAGAGACCCAGTACTTC. It encodes CASRSMGQRKETQYF.